The 30 T cell receptor beta chains reported below all come from one sample, sequenced in a study of human T cells and chemical hapten exposure. TCRdb processed the RACE reads anew with MiXCR; each CDR3 protein has one entry. The profile shows around 200,000 distinct CDR3 sequences, around 30% of them singletons. Time point noted: pre-sensitization, week 0. Specified treatment: therapeutic diphenylcyclopropenone sensitization with weekly scalp DPC. The source was whole blood, collected in connection with sensitization to the hapten diphenylcyclopropenone (DPC). All receptors derive from a woman in her 30s with alopecia areata. Some clones in this sample may be carry-over from other donors' samples.

This clonotype came up a few times. This chain links TRBV7-2 with TRBJ2-7, with unresolved D. The germline V and J ends were trimmed by 0 bases and 7 bases, with 13 bases remaining between them. CDR1 is SGHTA, CDR2 FQGNSA, per germline. The CDR3 has 14 amino acids. In nucleotides, the CDR3 is TGTGCCAGCAGCTTAGCGCCCCAGGATACGGAGCAGTACTTC. Translating gives CASSLAPQDTEQYF.

The chain carries TRBV28 and TRBJ1-6; a possible D gene is TRBD1 (6 bases). The germline gives CDR1 MDHEN, CDR2 SYDVKM. The V end was cut by 4 bases, the J end by 8 bases, with 18 bases between. This CDR3 is built from 16 residues. CDR3 sequence (DNA): TGTGCCAGCAGTTCGTACCAGGGGTCTGGGTATTCACCCCTCCACTTT. Translated, it gives CASSSYQGSGYSPLHF.

The V gene is TRBV3-1, the J gene TRBJ1-2; 8 bases are a match to TRBD1. The V gene's germline CDR1 is LGHDT and CDR2 YNNKEL (reference sequence). This CDR3 region has 14 residues. The V segment lost 4 bases and the J segment 7 bases; nucleotides outside the gene matches: 8. The CDR3 loop is CASSPLGRGLGYTF. CDR3 DNA: TGTGCCAGCAGCCCCCTGGGCAGGGGGCTTGGCTACACCTTC.

The chain is built from TRBV9 and TRBJ1-6; 7 nucleotides align to TRBD1. Germline trimming cut 3 bases from V and 10 bases from J; bases unmatched to any gene: 7. The CDR3 is made up of 14 amino acids. The germline gives CDR1 SGDLS, CDR2 YYNGEE. The CDR3, as DNA: TGTGCCAGCAGCGGAGGGGGCGTATGGTCACCCCTCCACTTT. This codes for CASSGGGVWSPLHF. The full variable domain, completed using reference TRBV9 and TRBJ1-6, is DSGVTQTPKHLITATGQRVTLRCSPRSGDLSVYWYQQSLDQGLQFLIQYYNGEERAKGNILERFSAQQFPDLHSELNLSSLELGDSALYFCASSGGGVWSPLHFGNGTRLTVT.

This clonotype has only a few counts. The chain uses TRBV4-3 and TRBJ1-2, with D unclear. The V gene's germline CDR1 is LGHNA and CDR2 YSLEER. The CDR3 totals 13 residues. Trimming removed 3 bases at V and 6 bases at J, with 11 bases between. The CDR3 bases are TGCGCCAGCAGCCAGATAGACCGCGATGGCTACACCTTC. Translating it yields CASSQIDRDGYTF.

V usage is TRBV6-2 or TRBV6-3 and J usage is TRBJ1-2, with 8 bases aligning to TRBD1. CDR3 length: 13 residues. The V gene's germline CDR1 is MNHEY and CDR2 SVGEGT. The V segment lost 6 bases and the J segment 4 bases; nucleotides outside the gene matches: 4. CDR3 protein: CASSEGQVYGYTF. In nucleotides, the CDR3 is TGTGCCAGCAGCGAGGGACAGGTCTATGGCTACACCTTC.

The chain joins TRBV7-9 to TRBJ2-3; 10 nucleotides align to TRBD1. Germline assignment: CDR1 SEHNR and CDR2 FQNEAQ (reference sequence). The CDR3 loop spans 15 amino acids. With V trimmed by 5 bases and J by 4 bases, 6 bases remained unmatched. DNA of the CDR3: TGTGCCAGCAGCATGGGGACAGGGGCCGCAGATACGCAGTATTTT. This translates into CASSMGTGAADTQYF.

This clonotype has only a few counts. The genes are TRBV12-3 or TRBV12-4 and TRBJ2-7, with 7 positions matching TRBD1. J was trimmed by 3 bases and V by 4 bases; bases with no gene match: 6. This CDR3 comprises 14 residues. The CDR3: CASSSTGDSYEQYF. CDR3 DNA sequence: TGTGCCAGCAGTTCCACAGGGGACAGCTACGAGCAGTACTTC.

The chain recombines TRBV18 with TRBJ1-6, with 7 bases identical to TRBD1. Germline CDR1 reads KGHSH; CDR2 reads LQKENI. This CDR3 has 14 residues. Losses at the gene ends were 6 bases for V and 6 bases for J; bases not matched to a gene: 5. The CDR3 loop reads CASSVGQSNSPLHF. The CDR3 region has the DNA TGTGCCAGCTCCGTGGGACAGAGTAATTCACCCCTCCACTTT.

The chain combines TRBV5-6 with TRBJ2-1; a possible D gene is TRBD2 (6 bases). The CDR3 length is 13 residues. Germline values: CDR1 SGHDT, CDR2 YYEEEE. V was cut by 7 bases and J by 4 bases, with 12 bases left in between. The CDR3 coding sequence is TGTGCCAGCCGACTAGTGGGTTACAATGAGCAGTTCTTC. Amino acid sequence: CASRLVGYNEQFF.

This clonotype was seen more than once but under ten times. V and J are TRBV20-1 and TRBJ2-7; no clear D. The CDR3 totals 13 residues. Germline V gives CDR1 DFQATT, CDR2 SNEGSKA (reference sequence). Trimming stripped 5 bases from V and 5 bases from J, with 16 bases between. CDR3 residues: CSAESRKRDEQYF. The CDR3, as DNA: TGCAGTGCTGAGTCCAGGAAAAGGGACGAGCAGTACTTC.

The CDR3 spells CASSFIGGDEQFF. CDR3 coding DNA: TGCGCCAGCAGCTTTATAGGAGGTGATGAGCAGTTCTTC. The chain joins TRBV5-1 to TRBJ2-1; D is possibly TRBD2 (5 bases). Trimming removed 2 bases at V and 8 bases at J, with 11 bases between. Per germline, CDR1 SGHRS and CDR2 YFSETQ. There are 13 residues in the CDR3.

This clonotype was detected only a few times. V gene TRBV7-9 combines with J gene TRBJ2-1; 7 bases map to TRBD1. CDR1 is SEHNR, CDR2 FQNEAQ, per germline (reference sequence). V dropped 5 bases and J dropped 10; count of bases not matched to a gene: 14. CDR3 length: 15 residues. The CDR3 loop reads CASSLPTIQTGEQFF. In nucleotides, the CDR3 is TGTGCCAGCAGCCTACCCACAATTCAGACAGGGGAGCAGTTCTTC.

This clonotype was seen a handful of times. For the CDR3, the DNA is TGCAGCGTTGCCTTAGCGGGGGGATATGAGCAGTTCTTC. Translated: CSVALAGGYEQFF. The rearrangement uses TRBV29-1 and TRBJ2-1, with 10 bases identical to TRBD2. In germline, CDR1 is SQVTM, CDR2 ANQGSEA. The V and J ends lost 4 bases and 8 bases, in that order; junction bases with no gene match: 5. The length of the CDR3 is 13 residues.

The chain recombines TRBV2 with TRBJ2-5; D is perhaps TRBD2 (6 bases). Germline-derived CDR1 and CDR2 are SNHLY and FYNNEI. This CDR3 comprises 17 residues. V was clipped by 0 bases and J by 2 bases, with 16 bases between them. DNA for the CDR3: TGTGCCAGCAGTGAAGCGTTCGGGGGACGGGGTCAAGAGACCCAGTACTTC. It codes for CASSEAFGGRGQETQYF.

CDR3 amino acids: CASSLSGRHGYTF. CDR3 bases: TGTGCCAGCAGCCTTTCCGGACGGCATGGCTACACCTTC. J is TRBJ1-2 and V is TRBV5-6, with D unclear. Deletions cut 4 bases from V and 6 bases from J, with 13 bases between. This CDR3 has 13 residues. CDR1 and CDR2 from the germline V gene are SGHDT and YYEEEE.

This clonotype was seen more than once but under ten times. This chain uses TRBV24-1 with TRBJ2-1; 13 bases are a match to TRBD2. Germline V gene lookup returns CDR1 KGHDR and CDR2 SFDVKD. Trimming at V came to 9 bases and at J to 4 bases, leaving 8 bases not matched to a gene. The CDR3 contains 16 residues. This CDR3 is CATAGTSGEPYNEQFF. In DNA form, the CDR3 reads TGTGCCACCGCGGGGACTAGCGGGGAACCTTACAATGAGCAGTTCTTC.

A few counts support this clonotype. The genes are TRBV29-1 and TRBJ2-5, with D possibly TRBD2 on 7 matching bases. Germline loops: CDR1 SQVTM, CDR2 ANQGSEA. The CDR3 runs to 11 residues. The V and J ends lost 7 bases and 5 bases respectively, with 11 bases between them. CDR3 sequence (DNA): TGCAGCGCCGGGGGGCTGGAGACCCAGTACTTC. Its protein is CSAGGLETQYF.

The chain employs TRBV20-1 and TRBJ1-1; D remains unclear. The CDR3 length is 16 residues. Germline V gene lookup returns CDR1 DFQATT and CDR2 SNEGSKA (reference sequence). Between the trimmed V and J ends, which lost 0 bases and 3 bases, there was a span of 17 bases. In DNA, the CDR3 is TGCAGTGCTAGAGACAGATCGAGAAGGTGGGACACTGAAGCTTTCTTT. Translation: CSARDRSRRWDTEAFF.

This chain uses TRBV4-2 with TRBJ1-1, with D perhaps TRBD1 (5 bases). This CDR3 has 14 residues. Germline CDR1 LGHNA, CDR2 YNFKEQ. With 1 base removed from V and 6 bases from J, the gap between germline ends came to 12 bases. The CDR3 sequence is CASSQVIGAPEAFF. The CDR3 nucleotides are TGTGCCAGCAGCCAAGTGATAGGGGCGCCTGAAGCTTTCTTT.

The chain recombines TRBV5-4 with TRBJ2-3; a weak D match, TRBD2 (6 bases). Germline V gives CDR1 SGHNT, CDR2 YYREEE (reference sequence). This CDR3 is built from 14 residues. Trimming took off 7 bases at V and 6 bases at J, with 18 bases between the two ends. The CDR3 region has the DNA TGTGCCAGCGCGTCGGCGGGACGCCCGGATACGCAGTATTTT. It encodes CASASAGRPDTQYF.

The chain links TRBV28 to TRBJ1-2; D not certain. CDR1 and CDR2 from the germline V gene are MDHEN and SYDVKM. The CDR3 is made up of 15 amino acids. Trimming pared 4 bases from V and 2 bases from J, leaving 14 bases between. CDR3 coding DNA: TGTGCCAGCAGTTGGGTAGGGAGGGCAAACTATGGCTACACCTTC. This translates into CASSWVGRANYGYTF.

This clonotype has just a few counts. The V gene is TRBV5-1, the J gene TRBJ2-7, with a possible D match to TRBD1 (5 bases). Germline V gene lookup returns CDR1 SGHRS and CDR2 YFSETQ. The CDR3 contains 12 residues. Trimming cost V 4 bases and J 3 bases, with 8 bases left between them. The CDR3 region has the DNA TGCGCCAGCAGCACGCAGGGCTACGAGCAGTACTTC. It specifies CASSTQGYEQYF.

The rearrangement uses TRBV7-2 and TRBJ1-5, with D possibly TRBD1 on 5 matching bases. V was clipped by 3 bases and J by 6 bases, with 18 bases between them. The CDR3 has 16 residues. Germline CDR1 and CDR2: SGHTA and FQGNSA. The CDR3 region has the DNA TGTGCCAGCAGCTTCTTTGGACGAGGGGACGGTCAGCCCCAGCATTTT. Its translation: CASSFFGRGDGQPQHF. Combining the CDR3 with reference TRBV7-2 and TRBJ1-5 gives the whole variable domain GAGVSQSPSNKVTEKGKDVELRCDPISGHTALYWYRQSLGQGLEFLIYFQGNSAPDKSGLPSDRFSAERTGGSVSTLTIQRTQQEDSAVYLCASSFFGRGDGQPQHFGDGTRLSIL.

The chain recombines TRBV12-3 or TRBV12-4 with TRBJ2-7; D gene uncertain. This CDR3 region has 15 residues. V lost 6 bases and J lost 7, with 22 bases in between. The DNA of the CDR3 is TGTGCCAGCAGCTCTGGGCGGCGTGCCGTGGGGGAGCAGTACTTC. As protein: CASSSGRRAVGEQYF.

This clonotype has only a few counts. The CDR3 protein is CASSLPGTGGLSEQYF. The CDR3, as DNA: TGCGCCAGCAGCTTGCCCGGGACAGGGGGCTTAAGCGAGCAGTACTTC. This sequence joins TRBV5-1 and TRBJ2-7, with 12 bases matching TRBD1. V was pared by 1 base and J by 6 bases, with 8 bases of the junction left unmatched. The CDR3 covers 16 residues. The V gene's germline CDR1 is SGHRS and CDR2 YFSETQ.

The sample holds a few counts of this clonotype. The CDR3 spells CASSQGGLAASYNEQFF. The DNA of the CDR3 is TGTGCCAGCAGCCAGGGGGGACTAGCGGCCTCCTACAATGAGCAGTTCTTC. This chain connects TRBV4-2 to TRBJ2-1; the match to TRBD2 covers 11 bases. V shed 3 bases and J 0 bases; nucleotides not matched to a gene: 4. CDR3 size: 17 residues. Looked up from germline, CDR1 is LGHNA and CDR2 is YNFKEQ.

The genes are TRBV5-4 and TRBJ2-3; D ambiguous. The ends were cut back, 1 base at V and 5 bases at J, with 8 bases in the middle. Germline V gene lookup returns CDR1 SGHNT and CDR2 YYREEE (reference sequence). CDR3 size: 13 residues. CDR3 bases: TGTGCCAGCAGCTTGTATGGGGAAGATACGCAGTATTTT. This encodes CASSLYGEDTQYF.

This clonotype was seen only a few times. The chain joins TRBV29-1 to TRBJ2-5; 14 bases line up with TRBD2. V shed 4 bases and J 5 bases; nucleotides not matched to a gene: 3. The CDR3 loop spans 14 amino acids. Germline V gene sequence: CDR1 SQVTM, CDR2 ANQGSEA. CDR3 sequence (DNA): TGCAGCGTTGGGGGACTAGCGGGAGAGGAGACCCAGTACTTC. Translation: CSVGGLAGEETQYF.

The chain employs TRBV12-3 or TRBV12-4 and TRBJ1-2, with D maybe TRBD1 (5 bases). The CDR3 spans 13 residues. Trimming removed 3 bases from V and 8 bases from J, with 13 bases in between. CDR3 nucleotides: TGTGCCAGCAGTTTCAGTGGGGCAGGAGGCTACACCTTC. It is translated as CASSFSGAGGYTF.